The 32 T cell receptor beta chains below all came from one sample that was sequenced in a study of blood T cells in healthy people across ages. Combining a sample-barcoded 5' primer with a J-beta primer mix, a second PCR ran for 7 to 11 cycles. TCRdb analysed the 5' RACE reads with MiXCR anew, one entry per CDR3 protein. This sample has approximately 730,000 distinct CDR3 sequences, with approximately 53% found just once. What was sequenced was blood. The source is a man at least 80 years old in good health.

CDR3 region: CASSLGRSGAQYF. The CDR3 coding sequence is TGTGCCAGCAGCTTAGGCCGGTCGGGGGCCCAGTACTTC. The chain couples TRBV11-3 to TRBJ2-5; the D gene is possibly TRBD2 (6 bases). CDR1 SGHNT and CDR2 YENEEA come from the germline V gene. This CDR3 is built from 13 residues. Trimming removed 1 base from V and 9 bases from J, with 12 bases in between.

The rearrangement uses TRBV6-5 and TRBJ1-4; the D is unclear. CDR1 is MNHEY, CDR2 SVGAGI, per germline. CDR3 size: 16 residues. V lost 5 bases and J 2 bases, leaving 15 bases between the germline ends. In DNA form, the CDR3 reads TGTGCCAGCAGTCCCCTAATGGCGTCCACTAATGAAAAACTGTTTTTT. It yields the protein CASSPLMASTNEKLFF.

This clonotype turned up a few times. The J gene is TRBJ2-7, the V gene TRBV6-5; D is undetermined. Germline V gene lookup returns CDR1 MNHEY and CDR2 SVGAGI. The germline V and J ends were trimmed by 2 bases and 6 bases, with 11 bases remaining between them. The CDR3 totals 13 residues. CDR3: CASSYRRAGEQYF. In nucleotides, the CDR3 is TGTGCCAGCAGTTACCGTCGAGCTGGCGAGCAGTACTTC.

The J gene is TRBJ1-1, the V gene TRBV5-1; D is perhaps TRBD1 (5 bases). This CDR3 region has 15 residues. V lost 4 bases, J lost 0 bases, and 13 bases lay in between. CDR1 SGHRS and CDR2 YFSETQ come from the germline V gene. CDR3 loop: CASSGGGSLNTEAFF. The CDR3 DNA reads as TGCGCCAGCAGCGGGGGGGGGAGCCTGAACACTGAAGCTTTCTTT.

The chain carries TRBV5-1 and TRBJ2-5; the match to TRBD2 covers 7 bases. With the DNA end fitting TRBJ2-7 better, the J assignment may be wrong. CDR1 is SGHRS, CDR2 YFSETQ, per germline. The CDR3 extends over 16 amino acids. CDR3 sequence (DNA): TGCGCCAGCAGCTTCGATTTAGGCGGGAGAAGCGACGAGCAGTACTTC. It yields the protein CASSFDLGGRSDEQYF.

As regards this clonotype: A clone one base away is much larger, so this may be a read error. The V and J genes are TRBV5-1 and TRBJ2-7, with a weak D call TRBD1 (6 bases). Germline-derived CDR1 and CDR2 are SGHRS and YFSETQ. This CDR3 has 14 residues. The CDR3 is CAGSTRTDSYEQYF. CDR3 DNA: TGCGCCGGCAGTACCCGGACAGACTCCTACGAGCAGTACTTC.

CDR3 residues: CAISPGQQETQYF. The CDR3 coding sequence is TGTGCCATCAGCCCGGGACAGCAAGAGACCCAGTACTTC. The rearrangement links TRBV10-3 to TRBJ2-5, with TRBD1 identical over 7 bases. Germline loops: CDR1 ENHRY, CDR2 SYGVKD. The CDR3 is made up of 13 amino acids. The ends lost 6 bases at V and 2 bases at J; junction bases unmatched: 3.

The chain is built from TRBV4-1 and TRBJ2-5; no clear D. Germline-derived CDR1 and CDR2 are MGHRA and YSYEKL. The CDR3 is made up of 14 amino acids. Trimming stripped 1 base from V and 5 bases from J, with 11 bases between. DNA of the CDR3: TGCGCCAGCAGCCAAGTTCAAAAACGGGAGACCCAGTACTTC. Its protein product is CASSQVQKRETQYF.

The V gene is TRBV9, the J gene TRBJ2-7, with D possibly matching TRBD1 (6 bases). V lost 0 bases to trimming and J lost 4 bases, with 23 bases between them. The CDR3 has 18 residues. Germline V lookup: CDR1 SGDLS, CDR2 YYNGEE. CDR3 region: CASSVGPRRGPGQYEQYF. The DNA of the CDR3 is TGTGCCAGCAGCGTAGGACCCCGTAGGGGCCCAGGACAGTACGAGCAGTACTTC.

This clonotype was seen only once. The chain is built from TRBV6-5 and TRBJ2-1; TRBD2 matches at 12 bases. With V trimmed by 4 bases and J by 7 bases, 8 bases remained unmatched. This CDR3 is 16 amino acids long. Germline V lookup: CDR1 MNHEY, CDR2 SVGAGI. The CDR3 spells CASSWTSGMGGNEQFF. The CDR3 nucleotides read TGTGCCAGCAGTTGGACTAGCGGGATGGGAGGGAATGAGCAGTTCTTC.

The chain couples TRBV5-6 to TRBJ1-5, with 8 bases aligning to TRBD1. The CDR3 contains 14 residues. The ends lost 4 bases at V and 5 bases at J; junction bases unmatched: 5. Germline V gene data show CDR1 as SGHDT and CDR2 as YYEEEE. The CDR3 DNA is TGTGCCAGCAGCACCGGGACAGGCTATCAGCCCCAGCATTTT. Translation: CASSTGTGYQPQHF.

The rearrangement uses TRBV28 and TRBJ1-1, with a possible D match to TRBD1 (5 bases). The CDR3 has 15 amino acids. The germline V and J ends were trimmed by 7 bases and 1 base, with 16 bases remaining between them. Germline CDR1 MDHEN, CDR2 SYDVKM. The CDR3 loop reads CASKGDGATNTEAFF. The CDR3, as DNA: TGTGCCAGCAAGGGAGACGGGGCCACGAACACTGAAGCTTTCTTT.

This clonotype was seen a few times. The J gene is TRBJ2-1, the V gene TRBV11-2, with D perhaps assigned TRBD1 or TRBD2 (5 bases each). The CDR3 is 16 residues long. The V gene's germline CDR1 is SGHAT and CDR2 FQNNGV. Trimming shortened V by 5 bases and J by 6 bases, and 20 bases separated the two germline ends. The DNA for the CDR3 is TGTGCCAGCAGCCCCCGACCCGGGAAGGGGTCCAATGAGCAGTTCTTC. As protein: CASSPRPGKGSNEQFF.

This clonotype turned up a few times. CDR3 bases: TGCGCCAGCAGGTCAGGACAGGGCACCTACGAGCAGTACTTC. As protein: CASRSGQGTYEQYF. This chain connects TRBV5-1 to TRBJ2-7; the match to TRBD1 covers 8 bases. Germline values: CDR1 SGHRS, CDR2 YFSETQ. The trim removed 5 bases at V and 2 bases at J, leaving 6 bases unmatched. The CDR3 length is 14 residues.

This clonotype was recorded only once. CDR3: CASSSLYPDTQYF. In DNA form, the CDR3 reads TGTGCCAGCAGCTCCCTGTATCCCGATACGCAGTATTTT. The V gene is TRBV7-2, the J gene TRBJ2-3; D is unresolved. The V gene's germline CDR1 is SGHTA and CDR2 FQGNSA. Trimming left V 4 bases short and J 6 bases short, with 11 bases between. There are 13 residues in the CDR3.

In this sample, this clonotype turned up a few times. One end of the junction fails to match germline, which may point to a read error. J is TRBJ2-1 and V is TRBV29-1; D assignment may be TRBD1 or TRBD2 (6 bases each). Germline V gives CDR1 SQVTM, CDR2 ANQGSEA. This CDR3 comprises 13 residues. Here the CDR3 reads CSVDMGGYDEQFF. The CDR3 region has the DNA TGCAGCGTTGACATGGGGGGCTACGATGAGCAGTTCTTC.

V is TRBV10-3 and J is TRBJ2-1; 12 bases line up with TRBD2. V dropped 4 bases and J dropped 7; count of bases not matched to a gene: 8. The germline V gene has CDR1 ENHRY and CDR2 SYGVKD. CDR3 length equals 16 residues. The DNA for the CDR3 is TGTGCCATCAGTGGCCTAGCGGGAGGGCCTATAAATGAGCAGTTCTTC. Residues: CAISGLAGGPINEQFF.

This clonotype has a handful of counts. V is TRBV11-1 and J is TRBJ1-2; D gene uncertain. Trimming stripped 5 bases from V and 3 bases from J, with 10 bases between. This CDR3 contains 13 residues. Germline lookup yields CDR1 SGHAT and CDR2 FQDESV (reference sequence). CDR3 sequence (DNA): TGTGCCAGCAGCCGGACGCAGGACTATGGCTACACCTTC. The encoded protein is CASSRTQDYGYTF.

The chain couples TRBV10-3 to TRBJ1-5; 8 bases are shared with TRBD1. J was trimmed by 3 bases and V by 2 bases; bases with no gene match: 3. CDR1 is ENHRY and CDR2 is SYGVKD in the germline V gene. CDR3 length: 15 amino acids. CDR3 sequence reads: CAISETGQDNQPQHF. CDR3 coding DNA: TGTGCCATCAGTGAGACGGGACAGGACAATCAGCCCCAGCATTTT.

This chain connects TRBV29-1 to TRBJ1-2, with D possibly matching TRBD1 (5 bases). The V end was cut by 5 bases, the J end by 10 bases, with 23 bases between. The germline gives CDR1 SQVTM, CDR2 ANQGSEA. CDR3 length: 14 residues. The CDR3 bases are TGCAGCGTTTACGACCCTCGACAAACGGGGGACTACACCTTC. It specifies CSVYDPRQTGDYTF.

This clonotype came up a few times. The V and J genes are TRBV6-6 and TRBJ2-5, with D perhaps TRBD1 (6 bases). Germline assignment: CDR1 MNHNY and CDR2 SVGAGI (reference sequence). V dropped 4 bases and J dropped 12 bases, with 15 bases sitting between them. The CDR3 contains 12 residues. CDR3 amino acids: CASSSDRDTKYF. The CDR3 region has the DNA TGTGCCAGCAGTTCTGACCGGGACACAAAGTACTTC.

The CDR3 nucleotides are TGTGCCAGCAGCCCCGGGCCCGCCTTCTATGGCTACACCTTC. This encodes CASSPGPAFYGYTF. J is TRBJ1-2 and V is TRBV11-2; no firm D call. CDR1 SGHAT and CDR2 FQNNGV come from the germline V gene. The CDR3 totals 14 residues. Trimming took off 5 bases at V and 4 bases at J, with 14 bases between the two ends.

The chain couples TRBV20-1 to TRBJ1-1; D is unresolved. Per the germline V gene, CDR1 is DFQATT and CDR2 is SNEGSKA (reference sequence). This CDR3 is built from 14 residues. V was shortened by 0 bases and J by 5 bases, with 13 bases between the two germline ends. The CDR3, as DNA: TGCAGTGCTAGAGACCGTCGAGCGTCTACTGAAGCTTTCTTT. This codes for CSARDRRASTEAFF.

The genes are TRBV6-2 or TRBV6-3 and TRBJ2-1; D is unresolved. Germline V gives CDR1 MNHEY, CDR2 SVGEGT. The CDR3 sequence is 13 residues long. V lost 0 bases to trimming and J lost 10 bases, with 10 bases between them. This CDR3 is CASSYSPAREQFF. The CDR3 bases are TGTGCCAGCAGTTACTCGCCAGCACGGGAGCAGTTCTTC.

This clonotype was counted a few times. V usage is TRBV29-1 and J usage is TRBJ2-7; TRBD2 is a possible D gene (5 bases). V was clipped by 3 bases and J by 9 bases, with 15 bases between them. The CDR3 loop spans 12 amino acids. Germline V CDR1 and CDR2: SQVTM, ANQGSEA. This chain's CDR3 is CSVDPDGKVQYF. The CDR3 DNA sequence: TGCAGCGTTGATCCTGACGGGAAGGTGCAGTACTTC.

The chain employs TRBV11-2 and TRBJ1-2; 10 nucleotides agree with TRBD1. Per germline, CDR1 SGHAT and CDR2 FQNNGV. The CDR3 loop spans 16 amino acids. After removal of 5 bases from V and 4 bases from J, the junction contained 10 bases not matched to a gene. The chain's CDR3 is CASSTPTGGRIYGYTF. The CDR3 DNA follows: TGTGCCAGCAGCACGCCGACAGGGGGCAGGATCTATGGCTACACCTTC.

In DNA, the CDR3 is TGTGCCAGCAGCTCAAGAATCCCGGGACCCAAAAACATTCAGTACTTC. The encoded protein is CASSSRIPGPKNIQYF. This chain joins TRBV3-1 and TRBJ2-4, with D possibly being TRBD1 or TRBD2 (5 bases each). Germline CDR1 LGHDT, CDR2 YNNKEL (reference sequence). V dropped 5 bases and J dropped 2 bases, with 16 bases sitting between them. The length of the CDR3 is 16 residues. The variable domain in full, completed from reference TRBV3-1 and TRBJ2-4, reads DTAVSQTPKYLVTQMGNDKSIKCEQNLGHDTMYWYKQDSKKFLKIMFSYNNKELIINETVPNRFSPKSPDKAHLNLHINSLELGDSAVYFCASSSRIPGPKNIQYFGAGTRLSVL.

In its sample, this clonotype was seen once. The chain is built from TRBV20-1 and TRBJ2-5; D gene uncertain. Judging by the DNA end, TRBJ2-7 fits better; the J call may be wrong. The CDR3 has 13 amino acids. CDR1 and CDR2 (germline): DFQATT, SNEGSKA (reference sequence). The CDR3 sequence is CSASGPAVGEQYF. CDR3 nucleotides: TGCAGTGCTTCCGGCCCTGCGGTTGGCGAGCAGTACTTC.

V and J are TRBV5-1 and TRBJ2-5; 9 nucleotides agree with TRBD1. CDR1 and CDR2 (germline): SGHRS, YFSETQ. The CDR3 has 14 residues. V dropped 4 bases and J dropped 11; count of bases not matched to a gene: 12. The CDR3, as DNA: TGCGCCAGCAGCCCATGGACAGGGGACAATGAGCAGTACTTC. Translation gives CASSPWTGDNEQYF. The full variable domain, completed using reference TRBV5-1 and TRBJ2-5, is KAGVTQTPRYLIKTRGQQVTLSCSPISGHRSVSWYQQTPGQGLQFLFEYFSETQRNKGNFPGRFSGRQFSNSRSEMNVSTLELGDSALYLCASSPWTGDNEQYFGPGTRLLVL.

The chain joins TRBV12-5 to TRBJ2-5; D gene ambiguous. The CDR3 has 12 residues. Germline V gene lookup returns CDR1 LGHNT and CDR2 FRNRAP. V was pared by 1 base and J by 5 bases, with 5 bases between. The CDR3 is CASGLGPETQYF. The CDR3 nucleotides are TGTGCTAGTGGTTTGGGCCCGGAGACCCAGTACTTC. The full variable domain, with the rest looked up from reference TRBV12-5 and TRBJ2-5, is DARVTQTPRHKVTEMGQEVTMRCQPILGHNTVFWYRQTMMQGLELLAYFRNRAPLDDSGMPKDRFSAEMPDATLATLKIQPSEPRDSAVYFCASGLGPETQYFGPGTRLLVL.

The V and J genes are TRBV7-9 and TRBJ2-7; possibly TRBD2 for D (6 bases). The germline V gene has CDR1 SEHNR and CDR2 FQNEAQ (reference sequence). The germline V and J ends were trimmed by 1 base and 1 base, with 11 bases remaining between them. There are 15 residues in the CDR3. CDR3 residues: CASSLEGSGSYEQYF. DNA for the CDR3: TGTGCCAGCAGCTTAGAGGGTAGCGGATCCTACGAGCAGTACTTC.

The chain uses TRBV5-4 and TRBJ1-1; D call uncertain. Germline V lookup: CDR1 SGHNT, CDR2 YYREEE (reference sequence). CDR3 length: 15 residues. V lost 1 base to trimming and J lost 4 bases, with 14 bases between them. The CDR3 is CASSLPARRPTEAFF. The CDR3 DNA sequence: TGTGCCAGCAGCTTGCCGGCGAGGCGACCCACTGAAGCTTTCTTT.